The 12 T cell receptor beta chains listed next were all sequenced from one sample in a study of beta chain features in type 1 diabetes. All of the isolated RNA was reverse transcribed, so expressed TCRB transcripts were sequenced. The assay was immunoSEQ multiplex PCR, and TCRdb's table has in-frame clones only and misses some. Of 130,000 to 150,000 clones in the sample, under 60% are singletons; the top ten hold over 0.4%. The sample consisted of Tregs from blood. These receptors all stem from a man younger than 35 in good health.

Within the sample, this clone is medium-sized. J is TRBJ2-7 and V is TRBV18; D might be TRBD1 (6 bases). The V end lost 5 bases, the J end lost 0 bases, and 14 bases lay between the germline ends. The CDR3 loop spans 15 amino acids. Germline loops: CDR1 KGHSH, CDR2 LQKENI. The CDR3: CASSGQISNSYEQYF. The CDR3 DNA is TGTGCCAGCTCAGGACAGATCTCAAACTCCTACGAGCAGTACTTC.

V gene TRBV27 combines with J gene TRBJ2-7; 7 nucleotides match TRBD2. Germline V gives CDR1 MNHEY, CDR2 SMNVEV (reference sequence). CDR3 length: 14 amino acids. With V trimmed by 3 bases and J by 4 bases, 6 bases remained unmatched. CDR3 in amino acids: CASSFSQGGYEQYF. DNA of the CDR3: TGTGCCAGCAGTTTTTCCCAGGGAGGGTACGAGCAGTACTTC.

The CDR3: CASSFPGVGGYTF. The CDR3 nucleotides are TGCGCCAGCAGCTTCCCCGGAGTAGGTGGCTACACCTTC. The chain joins TRBV5-1 to TRBJ1-2; D is undetermined. V lost 2 bases and J 7 bases, leaving 12 bases between the germline ends. Per germline, CDR1 SGHRS and CDR2 YFSETQ. CDR3 length: 13 amino acids.

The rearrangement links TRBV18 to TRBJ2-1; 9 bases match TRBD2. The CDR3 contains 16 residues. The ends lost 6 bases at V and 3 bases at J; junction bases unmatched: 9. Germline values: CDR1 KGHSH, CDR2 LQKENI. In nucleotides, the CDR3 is TGTGCCAGCTCTCCAAGCGGGAGGTTGGGCTACAATGAGCAGTTCTTC. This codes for CASSPSGRLGYNEQFF.

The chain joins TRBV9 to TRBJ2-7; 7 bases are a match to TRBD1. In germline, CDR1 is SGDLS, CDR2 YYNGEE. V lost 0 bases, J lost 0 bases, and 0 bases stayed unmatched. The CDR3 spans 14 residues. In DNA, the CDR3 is TGTGCCAGCAGCGTAGGGGACAGCTCCTACGAGCAGTACTTC. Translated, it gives CASSVGDSSYEQYF.

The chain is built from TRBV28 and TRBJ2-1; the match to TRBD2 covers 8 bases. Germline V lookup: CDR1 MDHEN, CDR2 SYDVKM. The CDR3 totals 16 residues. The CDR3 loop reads CATTRGGSGVHNEQFF. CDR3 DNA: TGTGCTACGACAAGAGGGGGTAGCGGGGTCCACAATGAGCAGTTCTTC.

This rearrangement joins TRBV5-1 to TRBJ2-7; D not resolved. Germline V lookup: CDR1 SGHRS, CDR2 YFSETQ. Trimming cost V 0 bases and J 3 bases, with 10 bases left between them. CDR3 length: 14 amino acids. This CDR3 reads CASSLVAASYEQYF. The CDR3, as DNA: TGCGCCAGCAGCTTGGTGGCAGCGAGCTACGAGCAGTACTTC.

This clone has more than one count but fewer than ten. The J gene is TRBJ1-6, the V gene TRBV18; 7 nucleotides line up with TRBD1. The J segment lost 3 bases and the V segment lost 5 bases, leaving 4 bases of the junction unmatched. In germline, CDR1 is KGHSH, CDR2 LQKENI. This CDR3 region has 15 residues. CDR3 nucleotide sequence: TGTGCCAGCTCATTTGGACAGGACTATAATTCACCCCTCCACTTT. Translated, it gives CASSFGQDYNSPLHF.

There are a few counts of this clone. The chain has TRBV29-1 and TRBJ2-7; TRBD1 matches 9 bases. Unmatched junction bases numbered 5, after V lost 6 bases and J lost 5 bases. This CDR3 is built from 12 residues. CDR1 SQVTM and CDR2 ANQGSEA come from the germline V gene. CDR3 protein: CSVGQGYNEQYF. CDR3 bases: TGCAGCGTAGGACAGGGGTACAACGAGCAGTACTTC.

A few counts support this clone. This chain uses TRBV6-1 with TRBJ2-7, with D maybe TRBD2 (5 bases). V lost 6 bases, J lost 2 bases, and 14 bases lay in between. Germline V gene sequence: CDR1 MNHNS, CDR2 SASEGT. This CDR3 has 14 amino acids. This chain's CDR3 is CASRTMGRTYEQYF. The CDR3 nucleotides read TGTGCCAGCAGAACTATGGGGAGAACCTACGAGCAGTACTTC.

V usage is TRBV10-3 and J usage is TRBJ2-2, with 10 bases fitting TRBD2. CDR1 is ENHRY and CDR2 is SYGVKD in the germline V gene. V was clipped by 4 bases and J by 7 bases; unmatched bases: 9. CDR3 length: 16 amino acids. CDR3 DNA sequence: TGTGCCATCAGTGCCGGACTAGCGGCGGGGCACGGGGAGCTGTTTTTT. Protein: CAISAGLAAGHGELFF.

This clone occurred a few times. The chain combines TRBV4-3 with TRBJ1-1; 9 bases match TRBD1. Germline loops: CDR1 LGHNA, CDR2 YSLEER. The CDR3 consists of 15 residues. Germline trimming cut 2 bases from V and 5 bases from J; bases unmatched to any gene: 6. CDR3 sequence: CASSQHGTGWTEAFF. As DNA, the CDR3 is TGCGCCAGCAGCCAACACGGGACAGGGTGGACTGAAGCTTTCTTT.